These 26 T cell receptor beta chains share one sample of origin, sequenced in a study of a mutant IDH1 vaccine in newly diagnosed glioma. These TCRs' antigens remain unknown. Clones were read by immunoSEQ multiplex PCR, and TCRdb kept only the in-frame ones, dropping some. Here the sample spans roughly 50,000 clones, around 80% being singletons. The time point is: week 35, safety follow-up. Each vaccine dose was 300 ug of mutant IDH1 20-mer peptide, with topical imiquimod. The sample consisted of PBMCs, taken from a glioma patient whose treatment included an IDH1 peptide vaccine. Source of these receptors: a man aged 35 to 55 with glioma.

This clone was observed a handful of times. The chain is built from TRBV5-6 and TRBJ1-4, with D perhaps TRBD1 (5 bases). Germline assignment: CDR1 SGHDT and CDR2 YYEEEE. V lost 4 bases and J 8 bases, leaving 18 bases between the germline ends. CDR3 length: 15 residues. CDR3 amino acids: CASSSLVGREEKLFF. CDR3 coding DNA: TGTGCCAGCAGCAGTTTGGTGGGGCGGGAGGAAAAACTGTTTTTT.

CDR3: CASSVGAGANYGYTF. CDR3 bases: TGTGCCAGCAGCGTAGGGGCAGGGGCTAACTATGGCTACACCTTC. The chain carries TRBV9 and TRBJ1-2; weak D call: TRBD1 (6 bases). From germline, CDR1 is SGDLS and CDR2 YYNGEE. This CDR3 comprises 15 residues. Trimming took off 0 bases at V and 0 bases at J, with 9 bases between the two ends.

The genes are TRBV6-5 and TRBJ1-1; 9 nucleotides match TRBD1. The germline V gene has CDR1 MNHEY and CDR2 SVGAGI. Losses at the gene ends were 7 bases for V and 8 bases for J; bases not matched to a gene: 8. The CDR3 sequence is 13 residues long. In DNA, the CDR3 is TGTGCCAGCACCCGAACAGGGGGCTCCGAAGCTTTCTTT. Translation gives CASTRTGGSEAFF.

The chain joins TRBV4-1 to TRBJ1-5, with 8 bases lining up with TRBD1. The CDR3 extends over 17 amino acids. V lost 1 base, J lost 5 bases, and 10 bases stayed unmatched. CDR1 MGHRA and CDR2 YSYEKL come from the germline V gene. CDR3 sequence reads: CASSQVGGRDRHQPQHF. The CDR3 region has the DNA TGCGCCAGCAGCCAAGTGGGGGGCCGGGACAGGCATCAGCCCCAGCATTTT.

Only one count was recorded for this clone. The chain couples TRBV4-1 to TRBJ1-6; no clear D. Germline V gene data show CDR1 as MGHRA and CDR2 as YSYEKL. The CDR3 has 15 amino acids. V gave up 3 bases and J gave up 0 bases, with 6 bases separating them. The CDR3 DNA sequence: TGCGCCAGCAGCCACCAGAGCTCCTATAATTCACCCCTCCACTTT. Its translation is CASSHQSSYNSPLHF.

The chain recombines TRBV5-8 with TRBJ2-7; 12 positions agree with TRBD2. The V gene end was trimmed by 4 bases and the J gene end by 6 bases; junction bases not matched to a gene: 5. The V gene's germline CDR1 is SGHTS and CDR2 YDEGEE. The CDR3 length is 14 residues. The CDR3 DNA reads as TGTGCCAGCAGCCGGGGGACTAGCGGGTTCGAGCAGTACTTC. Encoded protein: CASSRGTSGFEQYF.

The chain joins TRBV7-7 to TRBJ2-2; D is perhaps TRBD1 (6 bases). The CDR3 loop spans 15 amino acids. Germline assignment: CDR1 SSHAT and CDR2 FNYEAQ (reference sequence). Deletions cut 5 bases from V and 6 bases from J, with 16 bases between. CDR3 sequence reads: CASSQQGDGSGELFF. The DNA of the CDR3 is TGTGCCAGCAGCCAACAGGGTGATGGATCCGGGGAGCTGTTTTTT.

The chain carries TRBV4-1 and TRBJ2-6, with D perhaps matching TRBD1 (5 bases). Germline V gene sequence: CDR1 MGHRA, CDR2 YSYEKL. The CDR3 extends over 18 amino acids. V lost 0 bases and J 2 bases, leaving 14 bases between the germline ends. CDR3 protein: CASSQDRTKGTGANVLTF. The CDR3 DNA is TGCGCCAGCAGCCAAGATCGGACAAAGGGTACTGGGGCCAACGTCCTGACTTTC.

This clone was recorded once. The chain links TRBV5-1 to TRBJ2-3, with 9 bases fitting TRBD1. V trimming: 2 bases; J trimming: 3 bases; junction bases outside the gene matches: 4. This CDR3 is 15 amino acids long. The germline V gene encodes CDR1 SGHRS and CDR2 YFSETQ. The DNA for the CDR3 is TGCGCCAGCAGCTTCGGGGACAGGGATACAGATACGCAGTATTTT. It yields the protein CASSFGDRDTDTQYF.

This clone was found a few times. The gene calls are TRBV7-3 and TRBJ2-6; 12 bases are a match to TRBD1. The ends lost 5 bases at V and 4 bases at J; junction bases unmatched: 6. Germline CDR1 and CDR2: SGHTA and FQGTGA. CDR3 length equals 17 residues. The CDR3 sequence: CASSGRGQGAGANVLTF. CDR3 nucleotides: TGTGCCAGCAGCGGGAGGGGACAGGGGGCCGGGGCCAACGTCCTGACTTTC. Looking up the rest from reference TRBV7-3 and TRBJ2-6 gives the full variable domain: GAGVSQTPSNKVTEKGKYVELRCDPISGHTALYWYRQSLGQGPEFLIYFQGTGAADDSGLPNDRFFAVRPEGSVSTLKIQRTERGDSAVYLCASSGRGQGAGANVLTFGAGSRLTVL.

CDR3 residues: CASSGPGAFF. CDR3 DNA: TGTGCCAGCAGTGGACCGGGGGCTTTCTTT. The rearrangement joins TRBV2 to TRBJ1-1, with unresolved D. V was pared by 4 bases and J by 11 bases, with 8 bases between. The CDR3 consists of 10 residues. Germline-derived CDR1 and CDR2 are SNHLY and FYNNEI.

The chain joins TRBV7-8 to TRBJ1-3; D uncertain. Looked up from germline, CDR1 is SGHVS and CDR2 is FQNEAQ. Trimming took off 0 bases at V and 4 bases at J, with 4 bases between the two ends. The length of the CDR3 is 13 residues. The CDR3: CASSLAGGNTIYF. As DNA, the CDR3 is TGTGCCAGCAGCTTAGCCGGGGGAAACACCATATATTTT.

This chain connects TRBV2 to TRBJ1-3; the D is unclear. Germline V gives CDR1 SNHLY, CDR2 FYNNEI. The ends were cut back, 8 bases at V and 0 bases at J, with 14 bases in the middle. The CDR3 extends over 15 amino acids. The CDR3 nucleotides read TGTGCCAGCCGCGACCGGACGGTCTCTGGAAACACCATATATTTT. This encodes CASRDRTVSGNTIYF.

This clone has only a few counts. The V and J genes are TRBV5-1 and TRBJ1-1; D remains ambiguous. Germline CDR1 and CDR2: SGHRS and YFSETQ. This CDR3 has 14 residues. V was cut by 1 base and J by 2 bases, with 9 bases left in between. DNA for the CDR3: TGCGCCAGCAGCTTGCCAGCCCTAAACACTGAAGCTTTCTTT. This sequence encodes CASSLPALNTEAFF.

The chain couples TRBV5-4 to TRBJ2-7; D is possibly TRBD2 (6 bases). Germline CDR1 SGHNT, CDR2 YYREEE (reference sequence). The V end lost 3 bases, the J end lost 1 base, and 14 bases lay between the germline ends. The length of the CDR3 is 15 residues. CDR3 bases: TGTGCCAGCAGCTCTCTGGGGGGATTGTCCTACGAGCAGTACTTC. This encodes CASSSLGGLSYEQYF.

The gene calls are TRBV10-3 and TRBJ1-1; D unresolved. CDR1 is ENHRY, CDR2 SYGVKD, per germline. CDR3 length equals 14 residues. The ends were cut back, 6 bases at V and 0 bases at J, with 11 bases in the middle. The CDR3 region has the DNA TGTGCCATCAGCCCGGATCTCATGAACACTGAAGCTTTCTTT. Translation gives CAISPDLMNTEAFF.

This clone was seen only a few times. The CDR3 is CASSAGGGRNYGYTF. The CDR3 nucleotides are TGCGCCAGCAGCGCGGGCGGGGGGCGCAACTATGGCTACACCTTC. The chain combines TRBV5-1 with TRBJ1-2; maybe TRBD1 (6 bases). V was cut by 4 bases and J by 2 bases, with 15 bases left in between. This CDR3 contains 15 residues. The germline gives CDR1 SGHRS, CDR2 YFSETQ.

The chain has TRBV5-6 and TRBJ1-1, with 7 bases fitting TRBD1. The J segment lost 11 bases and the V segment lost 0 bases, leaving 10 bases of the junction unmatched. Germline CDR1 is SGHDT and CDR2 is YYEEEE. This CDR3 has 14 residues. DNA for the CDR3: TGTGCCAGCAGCTTGGGGAGGGGGCCGCCCAGGGCTTTCTTT. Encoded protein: CASSLGRGPPRAFF.

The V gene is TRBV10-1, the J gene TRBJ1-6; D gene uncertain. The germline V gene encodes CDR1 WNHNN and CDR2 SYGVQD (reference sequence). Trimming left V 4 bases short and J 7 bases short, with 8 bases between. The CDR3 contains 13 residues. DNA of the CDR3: TGCGCCAGCAGTGCCCAGCGAAATTCACCCCTCCACTTT. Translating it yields CASSAQRNSPLHF.

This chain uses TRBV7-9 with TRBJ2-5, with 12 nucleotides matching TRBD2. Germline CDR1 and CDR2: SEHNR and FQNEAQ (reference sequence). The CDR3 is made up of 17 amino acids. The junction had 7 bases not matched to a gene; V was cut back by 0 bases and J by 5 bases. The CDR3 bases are TGTGCCAGCAGCTTAGCGACTAGCGGGGGAAATTTGGAGACCCAGTACTTC. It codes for CASSLATSGGNLETQYF.

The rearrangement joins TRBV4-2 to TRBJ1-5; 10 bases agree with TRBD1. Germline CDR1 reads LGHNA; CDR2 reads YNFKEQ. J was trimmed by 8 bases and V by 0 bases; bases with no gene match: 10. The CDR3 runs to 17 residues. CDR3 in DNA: TGTGCCAGCAGCCAAGATCTGGGGGGGGACAGGGGAAAGCCCCAGCATTTT. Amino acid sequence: CASSQDLGGDRGKPQHF.

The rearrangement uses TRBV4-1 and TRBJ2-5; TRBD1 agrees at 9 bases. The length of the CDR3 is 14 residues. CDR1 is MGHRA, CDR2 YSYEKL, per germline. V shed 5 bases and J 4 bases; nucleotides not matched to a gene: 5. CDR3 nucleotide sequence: TGCGCCAGCAGCTCCTTACAGGGGGCAGAGACCCAGTACTTC. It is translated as CASSSLQGAETQYF.

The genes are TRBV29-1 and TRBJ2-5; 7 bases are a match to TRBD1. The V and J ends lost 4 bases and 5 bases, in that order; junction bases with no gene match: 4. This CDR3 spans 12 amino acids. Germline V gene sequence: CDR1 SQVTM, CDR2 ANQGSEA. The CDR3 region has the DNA TGCAGCGTTGTAGGGGGCGCCGAGACCCAGTACTTC. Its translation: CSVVGGAETQYF.

CDR3 protein: CASSFGQGVEQYF. CDR3 sequence (DNA): TGTGCCAGCAGCTTCGGACAGGGAGTCGAGCAGTACTTC. The chain carries TRBV7-9 and TRBJ2-7; TRBD1 matches at 8 bases. V shed 3 bases, J shed 6 bases, and the junction held 4 bases outside the gene matches. Per the germline V gene, CDR1 is SEHNR and CDR2 is FQNEAQ (reference sequence). This CDR3 contains 13 residues.

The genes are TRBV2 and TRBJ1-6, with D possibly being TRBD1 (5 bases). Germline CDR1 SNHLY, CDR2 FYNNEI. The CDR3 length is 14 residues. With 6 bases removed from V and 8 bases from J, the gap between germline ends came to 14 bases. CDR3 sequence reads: CASRGDGSDSPLHF. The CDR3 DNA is TGTGCCAGCAGGGGGGACGGGAGTGATTCACCCCTCCACTTT.

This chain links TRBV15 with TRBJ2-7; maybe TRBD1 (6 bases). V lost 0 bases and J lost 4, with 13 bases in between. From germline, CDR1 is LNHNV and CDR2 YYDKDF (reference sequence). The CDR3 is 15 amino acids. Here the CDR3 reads CATSRDRTAAYEQYF. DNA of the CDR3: TGTGCCACCAGCAGAGATCGGACAGCCGCTTACGAGCAGTACTTC.